The subject of this entry is one T cell receptor beta chain. Its cognate antigen has yet to be identified. Per-nucleotide qualities are absent, and no much larger clonotype sits a single base away. Patients with a history of autoimmune disease or receiving systemic immunosuppression were excluded from the trial. Peripheral blood for TCR sequencing was drawn from every dose cohort at baseline, at cycle 4 day 1 and at cycle 7 day 1. Samples came from an open-label, multicenter, first-in-human phase I dose-escalation trial of ivuxolimab. Adults with locally advanced or metastatic melanoma, renal cell, hepatocellular, or head and neck squamous cell carcinoma were enrolled in the trial. Before TCR sequencing, CD4+ T cells and CD8+ T cells from peripheral blood were sorted into separate populations. The germline V and J ends show losses of 3 bases and 8 bases respectively, and no gene match explains 14 bases of the junction. Including cysteine and phenylalanine, the CDR3 has 17 amino acids. Solely the CDR3 DNA is kept, with 51 bases framed from the first base. The germline V gene (reference sequence) specifies LNHNV as CDR1 and YYDKDF as CDR2.

These data originate in a study of OX40 agonist ivuxolimab in advanced cancers. In terms of the full investigation: The costimulatory receptor OX40 (CD134) was targeted by ivuxolimab, a fully human IgG2 agonistic monoclonal antibody. Intravenous ivuxolimab was administered to patients every 2 weeks at six dose levels: 0.01, 0.1, 0.3, 1.5, 3 and 10 mg/kg. Of the roughly 52 patients in dose escalation, 19 had hepatocellular carcinoma, roughly 15 had melanoma, 9 had renal cell carcinoma and 9 had head and neck cancer. In the dose-escalation cohort, 75% to 90% of patients were male, and the mean age was roughly 60 years with a range of about 20 to 80. Patients were allowed to have had prior anti-PD-1, anti-PD-L1 or anti-CTLA-4 therapy, and 40% of the dose-escalation patients had previously received checkpoint inhibitors. Partial responses occurred in three dose-escalation patients: two with cutaneous melanoma and one with hepatocellular carcinoma. Peripheral TCRbeta sequencing aimed to test whether ivuxolimab altered TCR sequence diversity and caused clonal T-cell expansion. The paper reports the monotherapy dose-escalation portion (N ≈ 52 patients) of the phase I ivuxolimab trial.

The full study reports these points: In partial responders in the 0.1-3.0 mg/kg groups, normalized peripheral clonal expansion was found to be among the lowest, especially among CD8+ T cells. Low levels of normalized T-cell clonal expansion were also seen in some patients who did not respond. At doses of 0.1 to 3.0 mg/kg, clonal expansion of both CD4+ and CD8+ blood T cells was observed from baseline to week 6. After ivuxolimab, more expanded clones were found on average in CD8+ T cells than in CD4+ T cells. Antigen specificity was not determined for the clonally expanded peripheral T cells.

Genomic DNA was extracted from sorted cells for sequencing of the TCRbeta CDR3 region. The immunoSEQ Assay was used to sequence the TCRbeta CDR3 regions. Entries here come from immuneACCESS through TCRdb and include only in-frame sequences with V and J called. Some clones fail to appear in such tables; in the studies checked, an unresolved V gene covers under half of the shortfall, and the cause of the remainder is unknown. In this sample the table shows more than 60,000 clones, over 85% of which occur a single time. 0.3% to 0.4% of the sample rests with the top ten. Sequencing used CD4+ or CD8+ T cells sorted from blood, obtained in a trial of the OX40 agonist ivuxolimab. Here the chain combines TRBV15 and TRBJ2-3, with 10 bases in between that match TRBD1. The sequence was collected from an adult with an advanced solid tumor such as melanoma, head and neck, liver or kidney cancer. The DNA is TGTGCCACCAGCAGCGACTTTGGACAGGGGGAGCCTGGTACGCAGTATTTT. This encodes CATSSDFGQGEPGTQYF.